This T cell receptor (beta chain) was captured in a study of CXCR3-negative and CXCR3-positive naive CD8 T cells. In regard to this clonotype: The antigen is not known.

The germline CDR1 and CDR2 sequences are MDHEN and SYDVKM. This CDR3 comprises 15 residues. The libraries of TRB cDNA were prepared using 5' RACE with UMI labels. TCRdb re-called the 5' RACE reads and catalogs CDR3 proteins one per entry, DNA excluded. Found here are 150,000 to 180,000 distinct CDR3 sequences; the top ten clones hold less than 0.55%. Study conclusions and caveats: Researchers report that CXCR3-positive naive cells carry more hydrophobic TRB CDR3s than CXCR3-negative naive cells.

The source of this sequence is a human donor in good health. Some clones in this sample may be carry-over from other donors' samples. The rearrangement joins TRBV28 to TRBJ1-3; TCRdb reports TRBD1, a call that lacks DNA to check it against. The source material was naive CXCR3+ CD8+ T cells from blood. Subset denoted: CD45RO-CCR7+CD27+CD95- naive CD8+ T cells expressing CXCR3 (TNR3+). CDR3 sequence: CASSLDTLSGNTIYF.